This T cell receptor (beta chain) was observed in a study of blood T cell repertoires in COVID-19. Study summary: Samples representing acute and convalescent COVID-19 were sourced from the United States, Italy and Spain.

This CDR3 has 13 residues. V was shortened by 8 bases and J by 4 bases, with 12 bases between the two germline ends. Looked up from germline, CDR1 is SGHVS and CDR2 is FQNEAQ. In the original workflow: For nucleated cells, counts were estimated from reference gene primer amplification. Profiling relied on immunoSEQ multiplex PCR, and the TCRdb table lists in-frame clones only, not all of them. Clone size and V and J calls were adopted from that table, with D and trimming inferred from the DNA. The sample holds 250,000 to 300,000 clones, over 75% seen once. This TCR came from a woman aged 70-85 years with acute or convalescent COVID-19. V is TRBV7-8 and J is TRBJ2-4; tentatively, D is TRBD1 (6 bases). The sequencing sample was made of peripheral blood. The CDR3 coding sequence is TGTGCCAGCGGGACCGACAGGAAAAACATTCAGTACTTC. It yields the protein CASGTDRKNIQYF.